Below, one T cell receptor beta chain is given with its context. Its target antigen remains unknown. No quality values exist for individual bases; no much larger clone is one base distant. The data were taken from a study of T-cell memory formation after mild COVID-19 (dated by TCRdb to the early 2020s). Broadly, across the study: TCR sequence clusters from the two donors were largely donor specific. The cohort comprised two young, previously healthy adult volunteers, one female and one male. Longitudinal TCRalpha and TCRbeta repertoire sequencing tracked T-cell clones expanding and contracting after mild COVID-19 in a couple of donors.

The instrument was an Illumina NovaSeq 6000. Using 5'RACE with constant-segment primers, TCRalpha and TCRbeta cDNA libraries were constructed, with sample barcodes and unique molecular identifiers added in the process. Trizol reagent was used to extract RNA from every sample. Libraries were amplified in two PCR steps, with a second sample barcode and Illumina TruSeq adapters added in the second step. Sequencing of libraries was performed on an Illumina NovaSeq with 2 x 150 bp paired-end reads. In the paper's pipeline: The reads were demultiplexed and collapsed into UMI-guided consensus sequences using migec v1.2.7. Using mixcr v2.1.11, UMI consensuses were aligned to TRA and TRB V and J templates and then assembled into clonotypes. Expanded or contracted clonotypes were those called significant by both edgeR and NoisET, with noise models trained on biological replicates. For edgeR calls, the thresholds were a false discovery rate-adjusted p below 0.01 and a log2 fold-change of 1. As an exploratory analysis of dynamics, PCA with hierarchical clustering was applied to max-normalized trajectories of the 1000 most abundant clonotypes. Each responding clone was given a CD4 or CD8 phenotype based on the CD4+ and CD8+ repertoires, which had been sequenced separately. The public reads were reanalyzed by TCRdb: fastp trimming at Q25, MiXCR alignment, in-frame beta chains only. A single entry per CDR3 protein holds the most common genes and DNA from its merged rows. TCRdb's processing, not the authors' own work, is the source of the V and J calls. Across this sample there are just over 400,000 distinct CDR3 sequences, with roughly a quarter seen only once. Of the sample, roughly 14% falls within the top ten clones.

Ficoll-Paque density gradient centrifugation was used to isolate PBMCs. The investigation overall reported the following: The detection of some responding clones in pre-infection memory suggests that pre-existing cross-reactive memory T cells joined the SARS-CoV-2 response. Whether the second-wave clones peaking on day 37 were SARS-CoV-2 specific was not confirmed. The study covered only two mild cases, and larger cohorts including severe cases with pre-infection samples were considered necessary. Contracting CD4+ clones turned up mainly in the CM and EM memory subsets, whereas EMRA was where CD8+ clones were enriched. Clones contracting from day 15 to 85 had balanced CD4/CD8 phenotypes, while a second wave expanding from day 15 to 37 was biased towards CD4+.

The germline ends are 9 bases apart after V is trimmed by 2 bases and J by 0 bases. The CDR3 holds 15 amino acids from the cysteine to the phenylalanine. Left in the record is the CDR3 DNA by itself, 45 bases read in frame from the first base. The germline V gene supplies CDR1 MNHNS and CDR2 SASEGT. Sequencing was carried out using PBMCs or a T cell subset sorted from them (not recorded which). This clonotype was sampled from an adult woman who had mild COVID-19 (a few samples of this study predate the infection). The sample titles of this study are shuffled in the database, so cell type and time point are left out; the donor was told from shared clones. The chain uses TRBV6-1 and TRBJ2-3; a confident D gene designation cannot be given. CDR3 protein: CASSEYRASTDTQYF. In nucleotide form, the sequence is TGTGCCAGCAGTGAATATAGGGCTAGCACAGATACGCAGTATTTT.